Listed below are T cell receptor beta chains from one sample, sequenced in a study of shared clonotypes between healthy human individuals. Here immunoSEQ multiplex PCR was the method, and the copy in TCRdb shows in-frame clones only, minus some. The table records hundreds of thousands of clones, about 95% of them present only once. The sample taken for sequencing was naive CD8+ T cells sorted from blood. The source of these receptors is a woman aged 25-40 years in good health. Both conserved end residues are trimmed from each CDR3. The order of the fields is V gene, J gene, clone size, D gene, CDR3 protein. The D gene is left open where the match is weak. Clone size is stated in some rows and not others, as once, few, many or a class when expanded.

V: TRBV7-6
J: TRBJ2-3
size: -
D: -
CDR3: ASSLARDDESDTQY

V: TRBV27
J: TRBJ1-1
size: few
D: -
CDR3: ASSLRQSNTEAF

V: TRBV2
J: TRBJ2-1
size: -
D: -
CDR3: ASSESTAIEQF

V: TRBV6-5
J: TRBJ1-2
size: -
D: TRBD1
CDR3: ASSKTGGKGYT

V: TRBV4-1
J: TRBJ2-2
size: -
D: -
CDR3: ASSQDWGASAGELF

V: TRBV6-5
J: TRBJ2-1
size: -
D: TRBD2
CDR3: ASSWGSGRSNEQF

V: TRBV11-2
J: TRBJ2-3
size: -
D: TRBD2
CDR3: ASSSGPLAGPPDTQY

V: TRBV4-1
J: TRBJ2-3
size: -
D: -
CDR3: ASSQVTVTDTQY

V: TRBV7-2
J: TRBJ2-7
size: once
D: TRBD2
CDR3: ASSLDTPLAGAGEQY

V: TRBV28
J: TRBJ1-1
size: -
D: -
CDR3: ASSSPHSPNAEAF

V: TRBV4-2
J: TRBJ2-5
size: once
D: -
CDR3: ASSQDRWSQETQY

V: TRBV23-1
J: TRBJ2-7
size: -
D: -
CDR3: ASSQSAGCEQY

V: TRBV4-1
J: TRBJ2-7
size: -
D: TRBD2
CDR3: ASSPVLAGFYEQY

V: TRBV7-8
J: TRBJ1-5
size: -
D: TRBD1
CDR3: ASSADRGNQPQH

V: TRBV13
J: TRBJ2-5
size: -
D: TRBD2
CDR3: ASSLRGSGGEETQY

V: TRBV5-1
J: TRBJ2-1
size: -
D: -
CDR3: ASSQHERSTYNEQF

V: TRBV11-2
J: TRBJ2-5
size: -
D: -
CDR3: ASSFWSGEQY

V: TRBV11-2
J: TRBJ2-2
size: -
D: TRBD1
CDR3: ASSSGGRTGELF

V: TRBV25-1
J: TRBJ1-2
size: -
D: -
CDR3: ASSELGVGVGYT

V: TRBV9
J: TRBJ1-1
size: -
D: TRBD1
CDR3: ASSVTGGNTEAF

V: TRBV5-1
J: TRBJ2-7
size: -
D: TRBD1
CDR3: ASSLDGTGGNEQY

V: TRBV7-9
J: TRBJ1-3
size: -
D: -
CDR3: ASSLSVGASGNTIY

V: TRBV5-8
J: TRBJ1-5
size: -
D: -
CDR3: ASSLIQRQQPQH

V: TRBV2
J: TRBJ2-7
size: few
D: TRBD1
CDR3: ASTGQGAHEQY

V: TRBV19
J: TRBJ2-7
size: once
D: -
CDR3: ASSFPDAYEQY

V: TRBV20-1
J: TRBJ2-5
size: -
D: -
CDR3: SARGGETQY

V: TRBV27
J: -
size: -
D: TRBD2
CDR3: ASRRRGTSEFYEQY

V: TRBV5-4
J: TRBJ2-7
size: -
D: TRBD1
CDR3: ASSLWGQGRGYEQY

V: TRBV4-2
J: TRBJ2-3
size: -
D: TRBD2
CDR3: ASSQDSSGFGTQY

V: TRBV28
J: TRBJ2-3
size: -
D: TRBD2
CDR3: ASSSGLAGGLDTQY

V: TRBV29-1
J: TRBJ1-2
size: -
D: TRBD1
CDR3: SVRQGLEYGYT

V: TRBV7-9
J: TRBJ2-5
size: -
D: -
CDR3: ASGIMETQY

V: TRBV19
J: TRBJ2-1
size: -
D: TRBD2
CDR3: ASSRLAGEFGEQF

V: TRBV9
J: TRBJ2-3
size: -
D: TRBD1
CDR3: ASSDTQGGTDTQY

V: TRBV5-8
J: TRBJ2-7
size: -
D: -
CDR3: ASSFRDGPYEQY

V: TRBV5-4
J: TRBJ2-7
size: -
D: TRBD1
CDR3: ASSLTGGSGEQY

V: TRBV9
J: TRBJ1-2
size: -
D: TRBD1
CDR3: ASSLDGGTGNGYT

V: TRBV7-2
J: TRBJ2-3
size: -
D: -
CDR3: ASSLGGTGDTQY

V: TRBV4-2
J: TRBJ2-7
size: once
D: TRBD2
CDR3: ASSQEREGAYEQY

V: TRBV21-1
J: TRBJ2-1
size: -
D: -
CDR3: ASSHEIYNEQF

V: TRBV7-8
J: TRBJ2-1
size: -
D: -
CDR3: ASSQATGNEQF

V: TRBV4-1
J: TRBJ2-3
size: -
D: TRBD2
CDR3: ASSPGTRADTQY

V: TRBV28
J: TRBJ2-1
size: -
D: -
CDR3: ASRTQGEQF

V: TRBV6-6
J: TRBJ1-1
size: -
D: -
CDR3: ASSYAARVNTEAF